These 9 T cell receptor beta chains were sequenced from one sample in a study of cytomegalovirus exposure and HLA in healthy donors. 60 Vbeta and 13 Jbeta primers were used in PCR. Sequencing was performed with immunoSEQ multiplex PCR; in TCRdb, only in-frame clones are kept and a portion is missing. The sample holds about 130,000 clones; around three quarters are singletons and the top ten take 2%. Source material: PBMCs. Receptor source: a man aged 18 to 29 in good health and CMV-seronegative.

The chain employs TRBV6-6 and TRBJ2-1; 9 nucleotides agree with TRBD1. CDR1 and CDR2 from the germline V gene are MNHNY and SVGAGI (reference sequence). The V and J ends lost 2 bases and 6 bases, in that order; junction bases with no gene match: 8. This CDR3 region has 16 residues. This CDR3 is CASSYRDPGQGNEQFF. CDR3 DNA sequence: TGTGCCAGCAGTTACCGGGATCCGGGACAGGGCAATGAGCAGTTCTTC.

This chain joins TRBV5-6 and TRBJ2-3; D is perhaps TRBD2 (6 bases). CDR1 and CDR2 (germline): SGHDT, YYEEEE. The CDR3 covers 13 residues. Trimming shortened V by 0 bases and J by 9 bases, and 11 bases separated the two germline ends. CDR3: CASSLARRGTQYF. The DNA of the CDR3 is TGTGCCAGCAGCTTGGCTAGGAGGGGAACGCAGTATTTT.

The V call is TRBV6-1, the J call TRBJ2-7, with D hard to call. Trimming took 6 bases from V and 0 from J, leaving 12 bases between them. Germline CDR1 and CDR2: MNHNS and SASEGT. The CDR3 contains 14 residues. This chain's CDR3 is CASRKELASYEQYF. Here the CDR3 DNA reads TGTGCCAGCAGAAAAGAGTTAGCCTCCTACGAGCAGTACTTC.

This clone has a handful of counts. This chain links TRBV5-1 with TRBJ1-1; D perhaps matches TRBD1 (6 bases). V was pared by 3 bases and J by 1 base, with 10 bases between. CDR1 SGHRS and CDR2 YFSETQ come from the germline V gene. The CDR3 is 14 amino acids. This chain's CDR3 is CASSSGGANTEAFF. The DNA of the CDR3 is TGCGCCAGCAGCTCGGGGGGGGCGAACACTGAAGCTTTCTTT.

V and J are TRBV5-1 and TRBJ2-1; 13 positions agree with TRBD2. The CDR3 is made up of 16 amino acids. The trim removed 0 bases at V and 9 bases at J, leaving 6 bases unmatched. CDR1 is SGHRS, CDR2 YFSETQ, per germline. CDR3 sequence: CASSLGTSGGAREQFF. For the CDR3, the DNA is TGCGCCAGCAGCTTGGGAACTAGCGGGGGGGCACGTGAGCAGTTCTTC.

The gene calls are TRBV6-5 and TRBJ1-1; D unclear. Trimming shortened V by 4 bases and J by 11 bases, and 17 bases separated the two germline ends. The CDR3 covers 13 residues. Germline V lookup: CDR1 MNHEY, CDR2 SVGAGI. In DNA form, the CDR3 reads TGTGCCAGCAGTTTGTCAGGCCAACTAGAGGCTTTCTTT. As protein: CASSLSGQLEAFF.

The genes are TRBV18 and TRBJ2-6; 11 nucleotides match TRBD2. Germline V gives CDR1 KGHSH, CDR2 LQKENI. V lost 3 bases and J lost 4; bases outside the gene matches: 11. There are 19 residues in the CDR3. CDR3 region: CASSPIKRLAGSGANVLTF. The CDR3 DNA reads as TGTGCCAGCTCACCCATCAAGAGACTAGCGGGATCGGGGGCCAACGTCCTGACTTTC.

CDR3 sequence: CASSSSDTGELFF. DNA of the CDR3: TGTGCCAGCAGTTCTAGCGACACCGGGGAGCTGTTTTTT. The chain joins TRBV28 to TRBJ2-2, with D perhaps TRBD2 (6 bases). Germline V gene sequence: CDR1 MDHEN, CDR2 SYDVKM. The V end lost 4 bases, the J end lost 3 bases, and 6 bases lay between the germline ends. This CDR3 region has 13 residues.

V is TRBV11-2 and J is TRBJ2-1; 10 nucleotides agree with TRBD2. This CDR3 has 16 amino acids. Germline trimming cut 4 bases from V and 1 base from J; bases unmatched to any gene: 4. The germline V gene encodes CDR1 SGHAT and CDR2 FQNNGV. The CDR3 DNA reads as TGTGCCAGCAGCTACCTAGCGGGAGTGTCCTACAATGAGCAGTTCTTC. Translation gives CASSYLAGVSYNEQFF.